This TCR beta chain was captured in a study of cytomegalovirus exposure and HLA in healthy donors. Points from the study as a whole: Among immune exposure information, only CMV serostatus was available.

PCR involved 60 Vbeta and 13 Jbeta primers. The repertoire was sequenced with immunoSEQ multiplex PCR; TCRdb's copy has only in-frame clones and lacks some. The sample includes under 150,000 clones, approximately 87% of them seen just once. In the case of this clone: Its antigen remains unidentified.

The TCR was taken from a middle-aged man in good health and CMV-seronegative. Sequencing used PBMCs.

The CDR3 loop reads CASSQDWQGRRGYTF. DNA of the CDR3: TGTGCCAGCAGCCAAGATTGGCAAGGGAGACGCGGCTACACCTTC. V gene TRBV4-2 combines with J gene TRBJ1-2; D not resolved. The V gene lost 0 bases and the J gene lost 8 bases, with 16 bases spanning the gap. The CDR3 is 15 amino acids. Germline values: CDR1 LGHNA, CDR2 YNFKEQ.